These 32 T cell receptor beta chains came from one sample sequenced in a study of T cell responses to AZD1222 COVID-19 vaccine. Method: immunoSEQ multiplex PCR; TCRdb's copy keeps in-frame clones and lacks some. The sample holds over 90,000 clones, about nine tenths seen once. The sequenced sample was peripheral blood, obtained on day 0 of AZD1222 vaccination. The receptors originated from an adult in good health.

The chain links TRBV27 to TRBJ2-7, with D perhaps TRBD2 (6 bases). The CDR3 consists of 14 residues. Germline V gene sequence: CDR1 MNHEY, CDR2 SMNVEV (reference sequence). V was shortened by 3 bases and J by 4 bases, with 13 bases between the two germline ends. CDR3 region: CASSFSGSVYEQYF. CDR3 DNA sequence: TGTGCCAGCAGTTTCTCCGGGAGTGTGTACGAGCAGTACTTC.

The chain couples TRBV7-9 to TRBJ2-5; 10 nucleotides align to TRBD2. Germline V gene sequence: CDR1 SEHNR, CDR2 FQNEAQ (reference sequence). CDR3 length: 14 amino acids. Trimming took 11 bases from V and 0 from J; bases not matched to a gene: 6. Here the CDR3 reads CAGKLAGNQETQYF. The DNA for the CDR3 is TGTGCCGGGAAACTAGCGGGAAACCAAGAGACCCAGTACTTC.

The chain couples TRBV7-8 to TRBJ2-7; D is unclear. Deletions cut 1 base from V and 5 bases from J, with 9 bases between. CDR1 SGHVS and CDR2 FQNEAQ come from the germline V gene. This CDR3 is 13 amino acids long. The CDR3 here is CASSLVRADEQYF. In nucleotides, the CDR3 is TGTGCCAGCAGCTTAGTACGGGCCGACGAGCAGTACTTC.

The chain recombines TRBV7-2 with TRBJ1-5; the match to TRBD1 covers 11 bases. V lost 5 bases and J lost 5; bases outside the gene matches: 5. CDR1 SGHTA and CDR2 FQGNSA come from the germline V gene. The CDR3 consists of 15 residues. CDR3 amino acids: CASSRRTGGDQPQHF. The CDR3 bases are TGTGCCAGCAGCCGTAGGACAGGGGGCGATCAGCCCCAGCATTTT.

The chain joins TRBV19 to TRBJ2-7, with TRBD1 as a possible D gene (6 bases). The V end lost 6 bases, the J end lost 4 bases, and 13 bases lay between the germline ends. The length of the CDR3 is 13 residues. The germline V gene encodes CDR1 LNHDA and CDR2 SQIVND (reference sequence). The CDR3 is CASSQGHQYEQYF. The DNA of the CDR3 is TGTGCCAGTAGCCAGGGACATCAATACGAGCAGTACTTC.

The rearrangement joins TRBV5-1 to TRBJ2-1; the match to TRBD1 covers 7 bases. After removal of 4 bases from V and 2 bases from J, the junction contained 6 bases not matched to a gene. The germline gives CDR1 SGHRS, CDR2 YFSETQ. The CDR3 loop spans 15 amino acids. The CDR3 here is CASSRQGQPYNEQFF. The CDR3 bases are TGCGCCAGCAGCCGGCAGGGACAGCCCTACAATGAGCAGTTCTTC.

On this clone itself: A read error may account for a junction end that differs from germline. The rearrangement uses TRBV5-4 and TRBJ2-7; TRBD1 is a possible D gene (6 bases). The CDR3 contains 12 residues. Germline CDR1 reads SGHNT; CDR2 reads YYREEE (reference sequence). As DNA, the CDR3 is TGTGCCAGCAGCTTGGGGCAGGGGTTCTCTAACTTC. It yields the protein CASSLGQGFSNF.

The genes are TRBV5-5 and TRBJ1-1, with a possible D match to TRBD1 (5 bases). V was clipped by 2 bases and J by 0 bases, with 8 bases between them. This CDR3 is built from 14 residues. Germline-derived CDR1 and CDR2 are SGHKS and YYEKEE (reference sequence). DNA for the CDR3: TGTGCCAGCAGCTTCGGACATATGAACACTGAAGCTTTCTTT. Its translation is CASSFGHMNTEAFF.

This chain connects TRBV12-3 or TRBV12-4 to TRBJ2-2; no reliable D call. The CDR3 is 12 residues long. Trimming pared 2 bases from V and 5 bases from J, leaving 3 bases between. In DNA, the CDR3 is TGTGCCAGCAGTTTAAGGACCGGGGAGCTGTTTTTT. It is translated as CASSLRTGELFF.

V is TRBV14 and J is TRBJ1-1; D remains unclear. The germline V gene has CDR1 SGHDN and CDR2 FVKESK. V was cut by 6 bases and J by 5 bases, with 7 bases left in between. The CDR3 sequence is 11 residues long. The CDR3 loop reads CASSSWTEAFF. Here the CDR3 DNA reads TGTGCCAGCAGTTCGTGGACTGAAGCTTTCTTT.

This clone was detected only a few times. The CDR3 DNA reads TGTGCCAGCCGCGGGCAGATTAATGAAAAACTGTTTTTT. This translates into CASRGQINEKLFF. The rearrangement uses TRBV2 and TRBJ1-4; D unclear. The CDR3 sequence is 13 residues long. The V gene's germline CDR1 is SNHLY and CDR2 FYNNEI. V was trimmed by 8 bases and J by 4 bases, leaving 11 bases between them.

The V call is TRBV3-1 (or the pseudogene TRBV3-2), the J call TRBJ1-1; D unclear. The V end lost 4 bases, the J end lost 1 base, and 10 bases lay between the germline ends. CDR1 LGHDT and CDR2 YNNKEL come from the germline V gene (reference sequence). The CDR3 runs to 14 residues. CDR3 amino acids: CASSPNVGNTEAFF. CDR3 bases: TGTGCCAGCAGCCCCAACGTGGGGAACACTGAAGCTTTCTTT.

The chain employs TRBV20-1 and TRBJ2-7; unclear D gene. The CDR3 sequence is 11 residues long. Trimming left V 2 bases short and J 2 bases short, with 4 bases between. Germline values: CDR1 DFQATT, CDR2 SNEGSKA (reference sequence). CDR3 sequence: CSARWPYEQYF. The CDR3 DNA reads TGCAGTGCTAGATGGCCCTACGAGCAGTACTTC.

This chain connects TRBV5-1 to TRBJ1-5; 10 nucleotides line up with TRBD1. This CDR3 has 12 amino acids. Germline assignment: CDR1 SGHRS and CDR2 YFSETQ. The V gene end was trimmed by 7 bases and the J gene end by 6 bases; junction bases not matched to a gene: 1. The CDR3 here is CASDRGLQPQHF. The CDR3 bases are TGCGCCAGCGACAGGGGGCTTCAGCCCCAGCATTTT.

The CDR3 DNA sequence: TGTGCCAGCAGAGCTACTACAGAGGGCACTGAAGCTTTCTTT. This sequence encodes CASRATTEGTEAFF. The chain combines TRBV2 with TRBJ1-1; no reliable D call. Trimming took off 6 bases at V and 4 bases at J, with 15 bases between the two ends. The CDR3 length is 14 residues. Per the germline V gene, CDR1 is SNHLY and CDR2 is FYNNEI.

The chain employs TRBV9 and TRBJ2-2, with D possibly being TRBD1 or TRBD2 (6 bases each). Between the trimmed V and J ends, which lost 0 bases and 4 bases, there was a span of 10 bases. CDR3 size: 15 residues. CDR1 and CDR2 from the germline V gene are SGDLS and YYNGEE. The CDR3 protein is CASSVGGGGTGELFF. The DNA for the CDR3 is TGTGCCAGCAGCGTAGGAGGAGGGGGCACCGGGGAGCTGTTTTTT.

J is TRBJ1-1 and V is TRBV27, with TRBD1 identical over 9 bases. The trim removed 6 bases at V and 2 bases at J, leaving 4 bases unmatched. The CDR3 is made up of 14 amino acids. CDR1 is MNHEY and CDR2 is SMNVEV in the germline V gene (reference sequence). The CDR3 DNA follows: TGTGCCAGCAGGAGGGACAGGGCTAACACTGAAGCTTTCTTT. Translating it yields CASRRDRANTEAFF.

This chain links TRBV9 with TRBJ2-7; 10 bases are shared with TRBD1. After removal of 2 bases from V and 4 bases from J, the junction contained 3 bases not matched to a gene. The CDR3 consists of 14 residues. Germline-derived CDR1 and CDR2 are SGDLS and YYNGEE. CDR3 nucleotides: TGTGCCAGCAGCGTGGGACAGGGGCCATACGAGCAGTACTTC. It specifies CASSVGQGPYEQYF.

The chain combines TRBV9 with TRBJ2-1; D uncertain. The CDR3 runs 15 residues. Germline loops: CDR1 SGDLS, CDR2 YYNGEE. The V end lost 0 bases, the J end lost 0 bases, and 7 bases lay between the germline ends. The CDR3 DNA is TGTGCCAGCAGCGTAGGTGACATCTCCTACAATGAGCAGTTCTTC. It translates to CASSVGDISYNEQFF.

This clone has only one observation. The CDR3: CASSFGDNEQFF. CDR3 coding DNA: TGTGCCAGCAGCTTTGGAGACAATGAGCAGTTCTTC. The V and J genes are TRBV11-2 and TRBJ2-1; D unresolved. V dropped 3 bases and J dropped 5 bases, with 5 bases sitting between them. CDR1 and CDR2 from the germline V gene are SGHAT and FQNNGV. The CDR3 loop spans 12 amino acids.

The V and J genes are TRBV3-1 (or the pseudogene TRBV3-2) and TRBJ2-1; D ambiguous. V was cut by 1 base and J by 12 bases, with 7 bases left in between. There are 11 residues in the CDR3. The V gene's germline CDR1 is LGHDT and CDR2 YNNKEL (reference sequence). The CDR3 coding sequence is TGTGCCAGCAGCCAAGGGTTATGGCAGTTCTTC. Protein: CASSQGLWQFF.

V is TRBV6-4 and J is TRBJ1-4; TRBD1 might be the D (6 bases). CDR1 MRHNA and CDR2 SNTAGT come from the germline V gene. Trimming took off 9 bases at V and 4 bases at J, with 18 bases between the two ends. This CDR3 spans 15 amino acids. CDR3 loop: CARPHPGTNNEKLFF. The CDR3 DNA reads as TGTGCCAGGCCTCATCCCGGGACAAATAATGAAAAACTGTTTTTT.

CDR3 sequence: CASSIGDRVNYGYTF. CDR3 DNA: TGTGCCAGTAGTATAGGGGACAGGGTGAACTATGGCTACACCTTC. V is TRBV19 and J is TRBJ1-2, with 9 bases aligning to TRBD1. With V trimmed by 1 base and J by 2 bases, 2 bases remained unmatched. CDR1 is LNHDA and CDR2 is SQIVND in the germline V gene (reference sequence). The CDR3 totals 15 residues.

V usage is TRBV5-1 and J usage is TRBJ2-7, with no clear D. Germline CDR1 SGHRS, CDR2 YFSETQ. The CDR3 has 13 amino acids. The V end was cut by 3 bases, the J end by 3 bases, with 10 bases between. The CDR3 DNA follows: TGCGCCAGCAGCTCGGACGGGTACTACGAGCAGTACTTC. Translation gives CASSSDGYYEQYF.

The V gene is TRBV3-1 (or the pseudogene TRBV3-2), the J gene TRBJ1-2; TRBD1 matches at 8 bases. Germline V gene sequence: CDR1 LGHDT, CDR2 YNNKEL (reference sequence). Unmatched junction bases numbered 11, after V lost 10 bases and J lost 4 bases. This CDR3 spans 14 amino acids. The CDR3 nucleotides are TGTGCCACTGGCGGGACAGGCGGGGGCTATGGCTACACCTTC. Translated: CATGGTGGGYGYTF.

Here the CDR3 reads CASSPRGTDSNQPQHF. The CDR3 DNA is TGTGCCAGTAGTCCAAGAGGGACAGATAGCAATCAGCCCCAGCATTTT. This chain joins TRBV19 and TRBJ1-5; 7 bases agree with TRBD1. The CDR3 is 16 amino acids. V shed 5 bases and J 0 bases; nucleotides not matched to a gene: 7. Germline V gives CDR1 LNHDA, CDR2 SQIVND (reference sequence).

This chain connects TRBV6-6 to TRBJ2-2; TRBD1 matches 7 bases. The V gene's germline CDR1 is MNHNY and CDR2 SVGAGI (reference sequence). V gave up 2 bases and J gave up 2 bases; unmatched junction bases: 2. The CDR3 covers 15 residues. CDR3 protein: CASSYEGANTGELFF. The DNA for the CDR3 is TGTGCCAGCAGTTACGAGGGGGCAAACACCGGGGAGCTGTTTTTT.

The rearrangement links TRBV7-3 to TRBJ2-7, with 9 bases fitting TRBD2. The CDR3 extends over 15 amino acids. Trimming at V came to 2 bases and at J to 3 bases, leaving 5 bases not matched to a gene. Germline V gene sequence: CDR1 SGHTA, CDR2 FQGTGA. The CDR3 protein is CASSLLAGASYEQYF. The CDR3 region has the DNA TGTGCCAGCAGCTTATTAGCGGGAGCCAGCTACGAGCAGTACTTC.

This chain joins TRBV6-1 and TRBJ1-5; 12 bases map to TRBD1. Germline CDR1 reads MNHNS; CDR2 reads SASEGT. V lost 4 bases, J lost 0 bases, and 10 bases stayed unmatched. The CDR3 covers 19 residues. Written as DNA, the CDR3 is TGTGCCAGCAGTGCTGGACCGGGACAGGGGGCGCGTAGCAATCAGCCCCAGCATTTT. Amino acids: CASSAGPGQGARSNQPQHF.

The CDR3 protein is CASRAGGRQPQHF. The CDR3 DNA follows: TGTGCCAGCAGGGCAGGGGGCAGACAGCCCCAGCATTTT. V is TRBV28 and J is TRBJ1-5; TRBD1 agrees at 8 bases. With 6 bases clipped from V and 7 bases from J, the junction kept 5 bases outside the gene matches. The CDR3 spans 13 residues. Germline lookup yields CDR1 MDHEN and CDR2 SYDVKM.

This clone was observed a single time. The J gene is TRBJ2-4, the V gene TRBV27; perhaps D is TRBD1 or TRBD2 (5 bases each). V was trimmed by 2 bases and J by 7 bases, leaving 12 bases between them. Germline CDR1 reads MNHEY; CDR2 reads SMNVEV (reference sequence). The CDR3 sequence is 14 residues long. CDR3 region: CASSLASWGNIQYF. The CDR3 DNA follows: TGTGCCAGCAGTTTAGCCTCTTGGGGGAACATTCAGTACTTC.

The rearrangement uses TRBV3-1 (or the pseudogene TRBV3-2) and TRBJ1-5; 8 bases are shared with TRBD1. With 2 bases clipped from V and 8 bases from J, the junction kept 5 bases outside the gene matches. The CDR3 sequence is 14 residues long. The germline CDR1 and CDR2 sequences are LGHDT and YNNKEL (reference sequence). For the CDR3, the DNA is TGTGCCAGCAGCCAATCACAGGGGGGGGAGCCCCAGCATTTT. Encoded protein: CASSQSQGGEPQHF.